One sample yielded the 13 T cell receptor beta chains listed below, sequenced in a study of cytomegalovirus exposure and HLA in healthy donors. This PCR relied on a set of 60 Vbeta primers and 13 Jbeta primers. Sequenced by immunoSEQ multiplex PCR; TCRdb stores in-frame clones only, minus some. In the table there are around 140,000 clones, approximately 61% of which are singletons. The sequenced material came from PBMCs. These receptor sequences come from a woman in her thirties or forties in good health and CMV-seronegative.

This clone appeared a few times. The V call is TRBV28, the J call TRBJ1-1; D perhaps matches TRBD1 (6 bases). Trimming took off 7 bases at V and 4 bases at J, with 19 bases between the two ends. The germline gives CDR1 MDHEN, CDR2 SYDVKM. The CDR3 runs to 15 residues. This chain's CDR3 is CASTLAGARSTEAFF. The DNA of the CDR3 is TGTGCCAGCACGCTGGCGGGGGCTAGATCCACTGAAGCTTTCTTT.

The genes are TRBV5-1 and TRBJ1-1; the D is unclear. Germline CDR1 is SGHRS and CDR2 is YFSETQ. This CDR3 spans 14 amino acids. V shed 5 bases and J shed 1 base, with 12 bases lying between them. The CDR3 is CASRLLGPNTEAFF. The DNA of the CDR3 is TGCGCCAGCAGACTCTTGGGCCCGAACACTGAAGCTTTCTTT.

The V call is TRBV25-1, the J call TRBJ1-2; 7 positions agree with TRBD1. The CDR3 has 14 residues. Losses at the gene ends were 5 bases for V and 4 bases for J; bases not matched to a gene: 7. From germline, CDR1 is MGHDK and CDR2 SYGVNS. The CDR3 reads CASSSQGDSYGYTF. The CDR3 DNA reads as TGTGCCAGCAGTTCCCAGGGGGACAGCTATGGCTACACCTTC.

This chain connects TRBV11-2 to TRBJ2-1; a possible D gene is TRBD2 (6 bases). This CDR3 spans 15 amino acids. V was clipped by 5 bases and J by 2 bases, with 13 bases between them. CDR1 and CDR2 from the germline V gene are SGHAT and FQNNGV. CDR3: CASSQSRTTYNEQFF. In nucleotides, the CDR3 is TGTGCCAGCAGCCAATCCCGGACTACCTACAATGAGCAGTTCTTC.

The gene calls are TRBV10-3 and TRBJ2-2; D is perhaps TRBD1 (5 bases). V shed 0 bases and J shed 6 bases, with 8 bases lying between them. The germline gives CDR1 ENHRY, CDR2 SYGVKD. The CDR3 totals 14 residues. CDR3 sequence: CAISESQGAGELFF. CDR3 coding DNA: TGTGCCATCAGTGAGTCACAAGGGGCCGGGGAGCTGTTTTTT.

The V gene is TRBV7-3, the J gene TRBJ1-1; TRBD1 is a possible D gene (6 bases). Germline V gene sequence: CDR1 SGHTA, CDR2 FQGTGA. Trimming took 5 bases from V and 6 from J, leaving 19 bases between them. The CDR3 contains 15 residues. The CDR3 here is CASSPGVVQASEAFF. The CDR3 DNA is TGTGCCAGCAGCCCAGGGGTTGTGCAGGCCTCTGAAGCTTTCTTT.

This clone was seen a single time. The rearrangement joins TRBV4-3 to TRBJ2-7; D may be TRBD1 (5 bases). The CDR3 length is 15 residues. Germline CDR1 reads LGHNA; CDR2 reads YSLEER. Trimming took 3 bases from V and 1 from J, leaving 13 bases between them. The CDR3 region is CASSHHWQGSYEQYF. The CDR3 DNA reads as TGCGCCAGCAGCCATCATTGGCAGGGTTCCTACGAGCAGTACTTC.

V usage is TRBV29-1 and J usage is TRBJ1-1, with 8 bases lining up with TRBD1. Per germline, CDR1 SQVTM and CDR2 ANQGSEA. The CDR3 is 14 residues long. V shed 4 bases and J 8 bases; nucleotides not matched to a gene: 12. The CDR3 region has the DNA TGCAGCGTTGCGGTACGACAGGGGCTACTCGAAGCTTTCTTT. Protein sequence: CSVAVRQGLLEAFF.

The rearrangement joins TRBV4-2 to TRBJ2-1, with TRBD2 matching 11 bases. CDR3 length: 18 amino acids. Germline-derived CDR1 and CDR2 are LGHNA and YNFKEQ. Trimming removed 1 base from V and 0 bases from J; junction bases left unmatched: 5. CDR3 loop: CASSQGASGGSSYNEQFF. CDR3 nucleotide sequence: TGTGCCAGCAGCCAAGGCGCTAGCGGGGGGTCCTCCTACAATGAGCAGTTCTTC.

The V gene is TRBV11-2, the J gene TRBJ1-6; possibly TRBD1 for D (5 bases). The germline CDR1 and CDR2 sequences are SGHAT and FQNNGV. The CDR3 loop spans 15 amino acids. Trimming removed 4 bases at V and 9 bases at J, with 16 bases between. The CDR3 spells CASSSTGRGGSPLHF. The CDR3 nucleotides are TGTGCCAGCAGCTCGACTGGGCGGGGGGGTTCACCCCTCCACTTT.

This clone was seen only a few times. CDR3 in amino acids: CASSQDSAGDVTGELFF. As DNA, the CDR3 is TGCGCCAGCAGCCAAGATAGTGCGGGGGATGTCACCGGGGAGCTGTTTTTT. This chain links TRBV4-1 with TRBJ2-2; 7 bases are shared with TRBD2. V shed 0 bases and J 4 bases; nucleotides not matched to a gene: 8. This CDR3 is 17 amino acids long. The germline gives CDR1 MGHRA, CDR2 YSYEKL.

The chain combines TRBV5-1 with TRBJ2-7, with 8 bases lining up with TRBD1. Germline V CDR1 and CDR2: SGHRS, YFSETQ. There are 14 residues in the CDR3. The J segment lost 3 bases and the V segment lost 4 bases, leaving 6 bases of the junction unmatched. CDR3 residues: CASSRGTGGYEQYF. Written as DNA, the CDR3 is TGCGCCAGCAGCAGAGGGACAGGTGGCTACGAGCAGTACTTC.

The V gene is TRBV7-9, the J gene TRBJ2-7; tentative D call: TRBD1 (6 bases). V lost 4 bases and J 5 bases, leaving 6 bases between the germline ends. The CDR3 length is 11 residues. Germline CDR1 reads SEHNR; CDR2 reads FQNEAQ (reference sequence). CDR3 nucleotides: TGTGCCAGCAGCTACAGGGACGAGCAGTACTTC. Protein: CASSYRDEQYF.